The 22 T cell receptor beta chains presented below share a single source sample, sequenced in a study of T cell responses to AZD1222 COVID-19 vaccine. Assay used: immunoSEQ multiplex PCR; TCRdb lists only in-frame clones, some missing. The sample has 150,000 to 200,000 clones, under 95% seen once. Sequencing was performed on peripheral blood, taken 28 days after the second AZD1222 dose. The source of these receptors is an adult who received the AZD1222 COVID-19 vaccine.

The chain combines TRBV6-5 with TRBJ1-4; 11 nucleotides align to TRBD1. Looked up from germline, CDR1 is MNHEY and CDR2 is SVGAGI. Germline trimming cut 6 bases from V and 7 bases from J; bases unmatched to any gene: 1. The CDR3 sequence is 13 residues long. DNA of the CDR3: TGTGCCAGCAGGGACAGGGGGCGTGAAAAACTGTTTTTT. Residues: CASRDRGREKLFF.

This clone was detected only once. The J gene is TRBJ1-6, the V gene TRBV6-6; 7 nucleotides align to TRBD1. V shed 5 bases and J 4 bases; nucleotides not matched to a gene: 11. This CDR3 is 17 amino acids long. Per the germline V gene, CDR1 is MNHNY and CDR2 is SVGAGI (reference sequence). This chain's CDR3 is CASSQSPGGIYNSPLHF. The DNA of the CDR3 is TGTGCCAGCAGTCAGTCTCCAGGGGGGATTTATAATTCACCCCTCCACTTT.

The chain joins TRBV6-2 or TRBV6-3 to TRBJ2-7; D could derive from TRBD1 or TRBD2 (6 bases each). Germline V CDR1 and CDR2: MNHEY, SVGEGT. Trimming took off 6 bases at V and 2 bases at J, with 17 bases between the two ends. The CDR3 is 15 residues long. CDR3 region: CASSPTEGGAYEQYF. The CDR3, as DNA: TGTGCCAGCAGCCCAACCGAGGGGGGAGCCTACGAGCAGTACTTC.

V usage is TRBV27 and J usage is TRBJ2-7, with TRBD2 matching over 7 bases. The CDR3 extends over 14 amino acids. After removal of 3 bases from V and 1 base from J, the junction contained 3 bases not matched to a gene. CDR1 MNHEY and CDR2 SMNVEV come from the germline V gene (reference sequence). The CDR3 DNA reads TGTGCCAGCAGTTTGGCAGCGGGGTCCTACGAGCAGTACTTC. It yields the protein CASSLAAGSYEQYF.

The gene calls are TRBV4-1 and TRBJ2-1; 14 bases fit TRBD2. From germline, CDR1 is MGHRA and CDR2 YSYEKL. V shed 1 base and J 15 bases; nucleotides not matched to a gene: 8. The CDR3 loop spans 15 amino acids. Here the CDR3 DNA reads TGCGCCAGCAGCCAAGCTGGGACTAGCGGGAGAGTTTGGTTCTTC. Translated, it gives CASSQAGTSGRVWFF.

The J gene is TRBJ2-7, the V gene TRBV2; 7 bases align to TRBD1. The CDR3 contains 14 residues. Germline V lookup: CDR1 SNHLY, CDR2 FYNNEI. V lost 4 bases to trimming and J lost 7 bases; unmatched junction nucleotides: 10. The CDR3 here is CASSGGTVPWEQYF. For the CDR3, the DNA is TGTGCCAGCAGTGGGGGGACAGTACCCTGGGAGCAGTACTTC. The whole variable domain, filled in from reference TRBV2 and TRBJ2-7, reads EPEVTQTPSHQVTQMGQEVILRCVPISNHLYFYWYRQILGQKVEFLVSFYNNEISEKSEIFDDQFSVERPDGSNFTLKIRSTKLEDSAMYFCASSGGTVPWEQYFGPGTRLTVT.

The rearrangement uses TRBV11-3 and TRBJ2-2; either TRBD1 or TRBD2 may supply D (6 bases each). Germline V gives CDR1 SGHNT, CDR2 YENEEA. V gave up 0 bases and J gave up 4 bases, with 15 bases separating them. The CDR3 contains 17 residues. Here the CDR3 reads CASSLDRIGGGTGELFF. In DNA, the CDR3 is TGTGCCAGCAGCTTAGATCGGATAGGGGGAGGCACCGGGGAGCTGTTTTTT.

This CDR3 is CSVVGRQHTEAFF. The CDR3 DNA is TGCAGCGTTGTGGGGAGACAGCACACTGAAGCTTTCTTT. The chain joins TRBV29-1 to TRBJ1-1; D possibly corresponds to TRBD1 (5 bases). CDR1 and CDR2 (germline): SQVTM, ANQGSEA. The CDR3 length is 13 residues. V lost 4 bases to trimming and J lost 3 bases, with 12 bases between them.

The V gene is TRBV12-3 or TRBV12-4, the J gene TRBJ2-7; the D is unclear. The CDR3 is 12 residues long. Trimming pared 3 bases from V and 3 bases from J, leaving 6 bases between. CDR3 nucleotides: TGTGCCAGCAGTTTTGTGTTCTACGAGCAGTACTTC. It is translated as CASSFVFYEQYF.

A single count supports this clone. V and J are TRBV6-2 or TRBV6-3 and TRBJ1-2; D unclear. V was cut by 0 bases and J by 6 bases, with 20 bases left in between. Germline CDR1 and CDR2: MNHEY and SVGEGT. The CDR3 is 17 amino acids. The CDR3 DNA reads as TGTGCCAGCAGTTACTCGATCGCGTATCGGACGGACGATGGCTACACCTTC. Protein product: CASSYSIAYRTDDGYTF.

V and J are TRBV2 and TRBJ2-1; a weak D match, TRBD2 (5 bases). The CDR3 covers 12 residues. Trimming took off 4 bases at V and 15 bases at J, with 16 bases between the two ends. The germline V gene encodes CDR1 SNHLY and CDR2 FYNNEI. The CDR3 DNA reads TGTGCCAGCAGTGGTAATGAGAAGGAGGCGTTCTTC. This translates into CASSGNEKEAFF.

This clone was observed once. The V call is TRBV10-1, the J call TRBJ2-1, with D perhaps TRBD1 (5 bases). Germline V gene lookup returns CDR1 WNHNN and CDR2 SYGVQD (reference sequence). V lost 6 bases to trimming and J lost 7 bases, with 25 bases between them. This CDR3 contains 17 residues. The CDR3 protein is CASSTKGAGFRPNEQFF. DNA for the CDR3: TGCGCCAGCAGCACGAAAGGGGCTGGTTTTCGGCCGAATGAGCAGTTCTTC.

J is TRBJ1-2 and V is TRBV7-2; D is unclear. The V end lost 5 bases, the J end lost 8 bases, and 18 bases lay between the germline ends. Germline CDR1 and CDR2: SGHTA and FQGNSA. The CDR3 extends over 14 amino acids. CDR3 bases: TGTGCCAGCAGCAACCTTGGTGAGGCGCAGGGCTACACCTTC. Residues: CASSNLGEAQGYTF.

The rearrangement uses TRBV30 and TRBJ2-2; D is possibly TRBD1 (5 bases). From germline, CDR1 is GTSNPN and CDR2 SVGIG (reference sequence). The length of the CDR3 is 16 residues. V was shortened by 0 bases and J by 3 bases, with 14 bases between the two germline ends. CDR3 sequence (DNA): TGTGCCTGGAGTGTTAGGGCAGGGCGAGACACCGGGGAGCTGTTTTTT. It encodes CAWSVRAGRDTGELFF.

This chain's CDR3 is CASSQDFDRSYNEQFF. CDR3 bases: TGCGCCAGCAGCCAAGATTTTGACCGATCCTACAATGAGCAGTTCTTC. The rearrangement links TRBV4-1 to TRBJ2-1; D ambiguous. V was clipped by 0 bases and J by 1 base, with 10 bases between them. Per germline, CDR1 MGHRA and CDR2 YSYEKL. CDR3 length: 16 residues.

The rearrangement links TRBV29-1 to TRBJ1-2; no definite D call. The germline V gene has CDR1 SQVTM and CDR2 ANQGSEA. The CDR3 runs 12 residues. V dropped 4 bases and J dropped 7 bases, with 13 bases sitting between them. CDR3: CSVVEGEAGYTF. The CDR3 DNA reads TGCAGCGTTGTAGAGGGCGAAGCTGGCTACACCTTC. The full variable domain, rest sourced from reference TRBV29-1 and TRBJ1-2, is SAVISQKPSRDICQRGTSLTIQCQVDSQVTMMFWYRQQPGQSLTLIATANQGSEATYESGFVIDKFPISRPNLTFSTLTVSNMSPEDSSIYLCSVVEGEAGYTFGSGTRLTVV.

The chain combines TRBV6-5 with TRBJ1-5; D gene ambiguous. The CDR3 loop spans 15 amino acids. V lost 0 bases and J lost 1, with 7 bases in between. Germline values: CDR1 MNHEY, CDR2 SVGAGI. The DNA for the CDR3 is TGTGCCAGCAGTTACTCCACAGTAAGCAATCAGCCCCAGCATTTT. This codes for CASSYSTVSNQPQHF.

CDR3 DNA: TGTGCCACCAGCGGTCGACTCTCCTTGGGGGATGAGCAGTTCTTC. This translates into CATSGRLSLGDEQFF. The chain couples TRBV15 to TRBJ2-1; tentatively, D is TRBD1 or TRBD2 (5 bases each). Trimming removed 5 bases at V and 8 bases at J, with 19 bases between. The CDR3 is made up of 15 amino acids. From germline, CDR1 is LNHNV and CDR2 YYDKDF (reference sequence).

This clone was seen once. This chain uses TRBV9 with TRBJ2-7; tentative D call: TRBD2 (5 bases). The germline V gene encodes CDR1 SGDLS and CDR2 YYNGEE. The CDR3 consists of 14 residues. V lost 0 bases and J 5 bases, leaving 12 bases between the germline ends. The CDR3 loop is CASSVGALEDEQYF. In nucleotides, the CDR3 is TGTGCCAGCAGCGTAGGGGCTTTGGAGGACGAGCAGTACTTC.

The chain is built from TRBV5-5 and TRBJ2-2; tentatively, D is TRBD2 (5 bases). Germline values: CDR1 SGHKS, CDR2 YYEKEE (reference sequence). With 0 bases removed from V and 5 bases from J, the gap between germline ends came to 11 bases. The CDR3 has 15 residues. The CDR3 bases are TGTGCCAGCAGCTTGGAAGGGAGAGGGACCGGGGAGCTGTTTTTT. Amino acids: CASSLEGRGTGELFF.

The V and J genes are TRBV28 and TRBJ2-7, with D perhaps given as TRBD1 or TRBD2 (5 bases each). This CDR3 contains 12 residues. CDR1 is MDHEN, CDR2 SYDVKM, per germline. V lost 8 bases to trimming and J lost 1 base, with 9 bases between them. The CDR3 loop reads CASRGRSYEQYF. The CDR3, as DNA: TGTGCCAGCCGGGGCAGATCCTACGAGCAGTACTTC.

The V call is TRBV28, the J call TRBJ2-2; D unclear. This CDR3 is 14 amino acids long. Germline CDR1 and CDR2: MDHEN and SYDVKM. Deletions cut 6 bases from V and 5 bases from J, with 13 bases between. The DNA of the CDR3 is TGTGCCAGCAGGCCGGCCTTCACTACCGGGGAGCTGTTTTTT. Its protein product is CASRPAFTTGELFF.